This T cell receptor (beta chain) emerged from a study of T cells expressing NK-cell markers. Across the study: One of the eight sequenced donors was seronegative, whereas the other seven were HCMV-seropositive. Study-wide results and caveats: HCMV specificity of expanded NKG2C+ T cell clones remained unclear.

The CDR3 consists of 14 residues. Following a re-call of the 5' RACE reads, TCRdb has one entry per CDR3 protein and lacks DNA. The ten top clones account for around 5.2%, within a sample of a few hundred thousand distinct CDR3 sequences. Concerning this clonotype: Its target is unknown.

V is TRBV12-3 or TRBV12-4 and J is TRBJ2-3; lacking DNA, the TRBD1 call made by TCRdb goes unchecked. This clonotype originated in a man between 18 and 69 years old in good health. Sequencing used blood T cells: a sorted CD56 or NKG2C T cell subset, CD4+ or CD8+ T cells, or bulk PBMC T cells (not recorded which). The CDR3 sequence: CASSYRVETDTQYF.